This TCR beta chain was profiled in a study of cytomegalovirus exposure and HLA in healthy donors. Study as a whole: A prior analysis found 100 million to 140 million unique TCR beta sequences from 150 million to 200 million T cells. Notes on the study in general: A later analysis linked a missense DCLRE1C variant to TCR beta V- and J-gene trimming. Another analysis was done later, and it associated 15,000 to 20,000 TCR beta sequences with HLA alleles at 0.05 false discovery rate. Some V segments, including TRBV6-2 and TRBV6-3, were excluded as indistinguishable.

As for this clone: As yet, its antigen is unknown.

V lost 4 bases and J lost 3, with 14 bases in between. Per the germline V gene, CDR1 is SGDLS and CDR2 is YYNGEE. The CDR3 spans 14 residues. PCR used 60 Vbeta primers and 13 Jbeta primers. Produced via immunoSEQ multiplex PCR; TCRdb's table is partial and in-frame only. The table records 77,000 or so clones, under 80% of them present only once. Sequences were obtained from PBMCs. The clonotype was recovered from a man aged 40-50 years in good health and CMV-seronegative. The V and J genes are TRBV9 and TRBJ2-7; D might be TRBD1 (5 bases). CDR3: CASSPDSLGYEQYF. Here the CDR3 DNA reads TGTGCCAGCAGCCCCGACAGTTTGGGCTACGAGCAGTACTTC.